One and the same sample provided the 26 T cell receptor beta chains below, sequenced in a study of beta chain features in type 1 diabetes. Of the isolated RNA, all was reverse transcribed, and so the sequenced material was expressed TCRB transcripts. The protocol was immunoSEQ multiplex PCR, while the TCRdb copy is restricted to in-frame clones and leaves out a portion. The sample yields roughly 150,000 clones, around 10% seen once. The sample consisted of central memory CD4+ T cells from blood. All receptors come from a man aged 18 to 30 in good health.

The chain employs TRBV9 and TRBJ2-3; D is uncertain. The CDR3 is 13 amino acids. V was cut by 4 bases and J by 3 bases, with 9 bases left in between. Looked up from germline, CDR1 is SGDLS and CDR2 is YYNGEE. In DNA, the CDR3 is TGTGCCAGCAGCCCCCATCGGACAGATACGCAGTATTTT. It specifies CASSPHRTDTQYF.

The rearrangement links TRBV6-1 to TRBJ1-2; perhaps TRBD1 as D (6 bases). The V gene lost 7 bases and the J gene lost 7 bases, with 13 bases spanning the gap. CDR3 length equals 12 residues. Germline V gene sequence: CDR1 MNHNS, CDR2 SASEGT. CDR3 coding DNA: TGTGCCAGCATCACAGGGACGGGTGGCTACACCTTC. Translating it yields CASITGTGGYTF.

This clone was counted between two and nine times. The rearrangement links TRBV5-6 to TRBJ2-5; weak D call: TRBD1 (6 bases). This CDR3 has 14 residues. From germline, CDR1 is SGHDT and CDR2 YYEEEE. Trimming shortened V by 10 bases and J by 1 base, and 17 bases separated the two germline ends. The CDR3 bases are TGTGCCGGGGGTTCGGGACATGTCCAAGAGACCCAGTACTTC. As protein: CAGGSGHVQETQYF.

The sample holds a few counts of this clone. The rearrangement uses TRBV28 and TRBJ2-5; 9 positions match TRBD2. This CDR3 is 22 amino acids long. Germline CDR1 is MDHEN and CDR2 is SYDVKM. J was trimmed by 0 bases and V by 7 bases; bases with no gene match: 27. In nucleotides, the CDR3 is TGTGCCAGCATTTTCGGATACCCCTCAAAGGGAGCTGGACTAGCGTACCAAGAGACCCAGTACTTC. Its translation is CASIFGYPSKGAGLAYQETQYF. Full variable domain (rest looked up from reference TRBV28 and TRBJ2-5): DVKVTQSSRYLVKRTGEKVFLECVQDMDHENMFWYRQDPGLGLRLIYFSYDVKMKEKGDIPEGYSVSREKKERFSLILESASTNQTSMYLCASIFGYPSKGAGLAYQETQYFGPGTRLLVL.

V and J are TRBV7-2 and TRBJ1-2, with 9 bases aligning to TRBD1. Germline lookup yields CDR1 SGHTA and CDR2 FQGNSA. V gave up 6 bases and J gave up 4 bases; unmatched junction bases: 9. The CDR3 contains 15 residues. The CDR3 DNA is TGTGCCAGCAGAATCGGACAGGGGATCGCCTATGGCTACACCTTC. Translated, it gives CASRIGQGIAYGYTF.

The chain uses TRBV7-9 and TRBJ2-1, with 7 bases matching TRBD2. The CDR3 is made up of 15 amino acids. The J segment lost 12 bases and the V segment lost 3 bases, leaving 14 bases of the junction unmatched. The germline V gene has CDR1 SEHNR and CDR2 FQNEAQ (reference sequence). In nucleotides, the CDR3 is TGTGCCAGCAGCTTCGCGGGAGTAGAAGGCGCTCGGCAGTTCTTC. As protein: CASSFAGVEGARQFF. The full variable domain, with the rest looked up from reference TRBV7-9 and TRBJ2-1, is DTGVSQNPRHKITKRGQNVTFRCDPISEHNRLYWYRQTLGQGPEFLTYFQNEAQLEKSRLLSDRFSAERPKGSFSTLEIQRTEQGDSAMYLCASSFAGVEGARQFFGPGTRLTVL.

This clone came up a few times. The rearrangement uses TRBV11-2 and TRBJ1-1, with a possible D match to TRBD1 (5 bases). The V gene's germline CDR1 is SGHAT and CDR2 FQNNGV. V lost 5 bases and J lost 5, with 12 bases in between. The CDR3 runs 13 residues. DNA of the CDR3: TGTGCCAGCAGCGTGAAAACAGGAACTGAAGCTTTCTTT. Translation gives CASSVKTGTEAFF. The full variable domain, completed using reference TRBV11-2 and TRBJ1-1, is EAGVAQSPRYKIIEKRQSVAFWCNPISGHATLYWYQQILGQGPKLLIQFQNNGVVDDSQLPKDRFSAERLKGVDSTLKIQPAKLEDSAVYLCASSVKTGTEAFFGQGTRLTVV.

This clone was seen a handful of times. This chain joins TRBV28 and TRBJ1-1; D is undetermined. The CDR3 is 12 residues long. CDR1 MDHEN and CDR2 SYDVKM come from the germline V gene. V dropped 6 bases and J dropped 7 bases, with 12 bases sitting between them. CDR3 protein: CASRSRILEAFF. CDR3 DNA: TGTGCCAGCAGGAGTCGGATACTTGAAGCTTTCTTT.

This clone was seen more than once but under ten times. In DNA, the CDR3 is TGTGCCAGCAGCTTGGCCGCAGGGATAGACACTGAAGCTTTCTTT. Translating gives CASSLAAGIDTEAFF. The rearrangement joins TRBV5-4 to TRBJ1-1, with D perhaps matching TRBD1 (5 bases). V lost 0 bases, J lost 3 bases, and 12 bases lay in between. Germline V gene sequence: CDR1 SGHNT, CDR2 YYREEE (reference sequence). The CDR3 is 15 amino acids.

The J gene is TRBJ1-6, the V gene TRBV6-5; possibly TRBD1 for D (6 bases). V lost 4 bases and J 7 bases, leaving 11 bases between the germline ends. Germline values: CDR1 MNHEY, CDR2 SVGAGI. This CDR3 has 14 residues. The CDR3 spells CASSWTAENSPLHF. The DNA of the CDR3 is TGTGCCAGCAGTTGGACAGCGGAGAATTCACCCCTCCACTTT.

CDR3 loop: CASSLSREYEQYF. CDR3 coding DNA: TGTGCCAGCAGCTTATCCCGAGAGTACGAGCAGTACTTC. The chain uses TRBV11-1 and TRBJ2-7; D is unclear. CDR1 is SGHAT, CDR2 FQDESV, per germline (reference sequence). V lost 2 bases and J 4 bases, leaving 9 bases between the germline ends. The length of the CDR3 is 13 residues.

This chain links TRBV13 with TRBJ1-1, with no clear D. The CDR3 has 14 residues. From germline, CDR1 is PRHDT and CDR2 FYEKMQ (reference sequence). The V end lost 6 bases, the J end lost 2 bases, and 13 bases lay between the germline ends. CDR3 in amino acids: CASRERGRNTEAFF. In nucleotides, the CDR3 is TGTGCCAGCAGGGAAAGAGGTCGAAACACTGAAGCTTTCTTT.

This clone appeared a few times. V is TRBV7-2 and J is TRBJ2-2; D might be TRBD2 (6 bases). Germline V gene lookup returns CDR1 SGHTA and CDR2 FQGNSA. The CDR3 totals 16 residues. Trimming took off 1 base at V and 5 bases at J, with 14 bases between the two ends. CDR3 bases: TGTGCCAGCAGCTTAGTATCCGGGGGACCGACCGGGGAGCTGTTTTTT. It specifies CASSLVSGGPTGELFF.

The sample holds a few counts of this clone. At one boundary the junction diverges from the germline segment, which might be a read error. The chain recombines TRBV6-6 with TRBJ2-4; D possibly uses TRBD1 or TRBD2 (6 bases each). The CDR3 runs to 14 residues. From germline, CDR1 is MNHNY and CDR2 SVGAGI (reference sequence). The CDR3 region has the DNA TGTGCCATCAGTGCAGGGGAGGAGAAAAACATTCAGTACTTC. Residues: CAISAGEEKNIQYF.

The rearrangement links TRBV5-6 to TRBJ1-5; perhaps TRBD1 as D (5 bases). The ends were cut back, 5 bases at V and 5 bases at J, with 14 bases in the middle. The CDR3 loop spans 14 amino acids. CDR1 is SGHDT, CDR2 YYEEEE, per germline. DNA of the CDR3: TGTGCCAGCAGTTCCGGGACCCCTGATCAGCCCCAGCATTTT. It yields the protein CASSSGTPDQPQHF.

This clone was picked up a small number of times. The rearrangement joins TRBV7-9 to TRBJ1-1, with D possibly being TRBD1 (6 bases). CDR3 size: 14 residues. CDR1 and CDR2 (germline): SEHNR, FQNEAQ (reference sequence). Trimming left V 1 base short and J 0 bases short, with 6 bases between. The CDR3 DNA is TGTGCCAGCAGCTTAGAGGGGGTGAACACTGAAGCTTTCTTT. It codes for CASSLEGVNTEAFF. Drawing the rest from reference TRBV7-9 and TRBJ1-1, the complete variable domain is DTGVSQNPRHKITKRGQNVTFRCDPISEHNRLYWYRQTLGQGPEFLTYFQNEAQLEKSRLLSDRFSAERPKGSFSTLEIQRTEQGDSAMYLCASSLEGVNTEAFFGQGTRLTVV.

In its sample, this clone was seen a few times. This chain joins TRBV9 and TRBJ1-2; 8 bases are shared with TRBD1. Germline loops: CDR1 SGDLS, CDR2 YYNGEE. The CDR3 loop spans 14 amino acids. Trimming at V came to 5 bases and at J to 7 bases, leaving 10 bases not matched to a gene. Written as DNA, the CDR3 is TGTGCCAGCAGTACCCCAGGGGGCGGTCGTGGCTACACCTTC. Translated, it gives CASSTPGGGRGYTF.

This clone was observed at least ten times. CDR3 coding DNA: TGTGCCAGCAGCGTAGTACCAGGGGCCGAGCAGTACTTC. It codes for CASSVVPGAEQYF. V usage is TRBV9 and J usage is TRBJ2-7, with D possibly matching TRBD1 (6 bases). The CDR3 contains 13 residues. V was clipped by 0 bases and J by 6 bases, with 10 bases between them. Per the germline V gene, CDR1 is SGDLS and CDR2 is YYNGEE. The entire variable domain, with the rest obtained from reference TRBV9 and TRBJ2-7, is as follows: DSGVTQTPKHLITATGQRVTLRCSPRSGDLSVYWYQQSLDQGLQFLIQYYNGEERAKGNILERFSAQQFPDLHSELNLSSLELGDSALYFCASSVVPGAEQYFGPGTRLTVT.

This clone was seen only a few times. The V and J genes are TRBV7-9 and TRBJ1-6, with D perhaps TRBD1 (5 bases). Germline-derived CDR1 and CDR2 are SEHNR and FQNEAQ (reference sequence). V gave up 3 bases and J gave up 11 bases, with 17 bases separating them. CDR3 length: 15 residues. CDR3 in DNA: TGTGCCAGCAGCTTGGACTCAGGGTTAGGGGCACCCCTCCACTTT. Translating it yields CASSLDSGLGAPLHF.

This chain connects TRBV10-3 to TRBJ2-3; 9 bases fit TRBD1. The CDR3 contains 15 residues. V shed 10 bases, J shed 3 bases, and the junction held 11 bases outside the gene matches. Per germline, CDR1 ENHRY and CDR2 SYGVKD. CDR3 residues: CASSPTGGSTDTQYF. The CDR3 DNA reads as TGTGCCAGCTCTCCCACAGGGGGCTCGACAGATACGCAGTATTTT.

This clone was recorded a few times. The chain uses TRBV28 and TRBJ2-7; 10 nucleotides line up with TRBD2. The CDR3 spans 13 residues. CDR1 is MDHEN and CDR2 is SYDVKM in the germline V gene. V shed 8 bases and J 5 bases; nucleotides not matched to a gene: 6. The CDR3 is CASLAGAVNEQYF. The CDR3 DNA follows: TGTGCCAGCCTAGCGGGAGCGGTAAACGAGCAGTACTTC.

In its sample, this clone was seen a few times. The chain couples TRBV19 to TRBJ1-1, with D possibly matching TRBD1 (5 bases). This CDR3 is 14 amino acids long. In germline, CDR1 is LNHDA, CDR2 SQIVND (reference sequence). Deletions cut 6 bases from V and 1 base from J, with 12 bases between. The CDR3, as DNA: TGTGCCAGTAGCCTGAGGGGAGGGAACACTGAAGCTTTCTTT. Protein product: CASSLRGGNTEAFF.

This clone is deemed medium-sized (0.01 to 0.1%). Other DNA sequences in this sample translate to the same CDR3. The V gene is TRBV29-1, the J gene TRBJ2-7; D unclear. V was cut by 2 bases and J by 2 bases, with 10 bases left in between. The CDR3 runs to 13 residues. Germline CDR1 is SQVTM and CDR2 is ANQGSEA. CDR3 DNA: TGCAGCGTTGAATCCCAGGCGGCCTACGAGCAGTACTTC. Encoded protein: CSVESQAAYEQYF.

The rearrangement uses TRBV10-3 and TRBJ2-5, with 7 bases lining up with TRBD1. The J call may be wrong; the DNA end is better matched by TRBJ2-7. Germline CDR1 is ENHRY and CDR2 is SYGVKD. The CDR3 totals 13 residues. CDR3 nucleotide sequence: TGTGCCATCAGAGGGACAGACTACTACGAGCAGTACTTC. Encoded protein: CAIRGTDYYEQYF.

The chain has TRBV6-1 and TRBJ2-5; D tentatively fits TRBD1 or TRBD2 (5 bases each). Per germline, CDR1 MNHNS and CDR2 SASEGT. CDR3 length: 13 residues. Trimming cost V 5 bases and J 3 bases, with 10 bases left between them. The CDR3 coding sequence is TGTGCCAGCAGTCCCGAGGGGAAAGAGACCCAGTACTTC. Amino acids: CASSPEGKETQYF.

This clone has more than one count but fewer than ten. DNA of the CDR3: TGTGCCAGCACGGGGCTACAGGGGGCCGGGTACGAGCAGTACTTC. Protein sequence: CASTGLQGAGYEQYF. This chain joins TRBV25-1 and TRBJ2-7; 9 bases agree with TRBD1. The V segment lost 7 bases and the J segment 4 bases; nucleotides outside the gene matches: 11. Germline V gives CDR1 MGHDK, CDR2 SYGVNS. CDR3 length equals 15 residues.